These 8 T cell receptor beta chains were sequenced from one sample in a study of blood T cell repertoires in COVID-19. Clones were sequenced by immunoSEQ multiplex PCR, and TCRdb holds only the in-frame ones, with some missing. The sample shows 250,000 to 350,000 clones, 80% to 85% of them seen only once. Material for sequencing was peripheral blood. The origin of the receptors is a person aged 70 to 85 with COVID-19, enrolled during active disease.

The CDR3 DNA is TGTGCCAGTAGTAGCCCGGGACAGGGTTTTAACTATGGCTACACCTTC. Amino acid sequence: CASSSPGQGFNYGYTF. V and J are TRBV19 and TRBJ1-2; 9 nucleotides agree with TRBD1. Trimming cost V 4 bases and J 1 base; bases outside gene matches: 7. Germline V gene data show CDR1 as LNHDA and CDR2 as SQIVND (reference sequence). This CDR3 is built from 16 residues.

The chain joins TRBV7-2 to TRBJ2-7; D gene ambiguous. Trimming removed 5 bases from V and 12 bases from J, with 32 bases in between. The CDR3 is 17 residues long. From germline, CDR1 is SGHTA and CDR2 FQGNSA. The CDR3 protein is CASSPSPDFLRQIPPYF. The CDR3 nucleotides read TGTGCCAGCAGCCCCAGCCCCGACTTCCTCCGCCAAATTCCCCCGTACTTC.

V gene TRBV7-9 combines with J gene TRBJ1-1, with no clear D. The V gene lost 1 base and the J gene lost 0 bases, with 9 bases spanning the gap. Germline values: CDR1 SEHNR, CDR2 FQNEAQ (reference sequence). CDR3 size: 15 residues. The CDR3 DNA sequence: TGTGCCAGCAGCTTAGGTCCAGCGGTGAACACTGAAGCTTTCTTT. Protein: CASSLGPAVNTEAFF.

The rearrangement links TRBV4-1 to TRBJ1-4, with unresolved D. The CDR3 spans 16 residues. V lost 1 base and J 10 bases, leaving 19 bases between the germline ends. CDR1 and CDR2 from the germline V gene are MGHRA and YSYEKL. The CDR3 spells CASSQAGTGARVKLFF. CDR3 sequence (DNA): TGCGCCAGCAGCCAAGCTGGCACGGGAGCCCGTGTAAAACTGTTTTTT.

The chain recombines TRBV9 with TRBJ2-6; 10 bases align to TRBD1. The CDR3 is made up of 17 amino acids. Germline CDR1 reads SGDLS; CDR2 reads YYNGEE. Trimming removed 2 bases from V and 0 bases from J; junction bases left unmatched: 2. This CDR3 reads CASSVGQGRSGANVLTF. The CDR3 region has the DNA TGTGCCAGCAGCGTGGGACAGGGGCGCTCTGGGGCCAACGTCCTGACTTTC.

The chain uses TRBV28 and TRBJ1-1; D unclear. The CDR3 contains 13 residues. Trimming took 5 bases from V and 2 from J, leaving 9 bases between them. Germline V gene data show CDR1 as MDHEN and CDR2 as SYDVKM. This CDR3 is CASSLNFNTEAFF. CDR3 coding DNA: TGTGCCAGCAGTCTAAACTTTAACACTGAAGCTTTCTTT.

The V and J genes are TRBV4-1 and TRBJ1-6, with a weak D call TRBD1 (5 bases). Trimming took off 0 bases at V and 10 bases at J, with 19 bases between the two ends. The CDR3 covers 17 residues. Germline loops: CDR1 MGHRA, CDR2 YSYEKL. CDR3 protein: CASSQDPSGALISPLHF. CDR3 bases: TGCGCCAGCAGCCAAGACCCCAGTGGGGCCCTCATCTCACCCCTCCACTTT.

This sequence joins TRBV24-1 and TRBJ1-5, with TRBD1 as a possible D gene (5 bases). Germline assignment: CDR1 KGHDR and CDR2 SFDVKD. V shed 5 bases and J shed 10 bases, with 17 bases lying between them. This CDR3 is 14 amino acids long. This chain's CDR3 is CATSAQGPTGPQHF. CDR3 nucleotides: TGTGCCACCAGTGCCCAGGGCCCAACAGGCCCCCAGCATTTT.